The 10 T cell receptor beta chains given below trace back to one sample, sequenced in a study of T cell clonality in common variable immunodeficiency. Clones were sequenced by immunoSEQ multiplex PCR, and TCRdb holds only the in-frame ones, with some missing. The profile covers 35,000 to 45,000 clones, none occurring a single time. Sample: peripheral blood mononuclear cells. The receptors were sampled from a person aged 18 to 75 in good health.

This clone was found many times. The read ends 3 residues before the CDR3 terminus; that terminus is restored from the germline J gene. The chain joins TRBV18 to TRBJ2-4; 8 bases fit TRBD1. The CDR3 has 13 residues. Per germline, CDR1 KGHSH and CDR2 LQKENI. V shed 3 bases and J 5 bases; nucleotides not matched to a gene: 0. The CDR3: CASSPGQENIQYF. CDR3 DNA (partial): TGTGCCAGCTCACCGGGACAGGAAAACATT.

Many counts were recorded for this clone. The CDR3 is cut off 3 residues early in the read; its end comes from the germline J gene. J is TRBJ1-1 and V is TRBV5-1; no clear D. The V and J ends lost 0 bases and 7 bases respectively, with 10 bases between them. The CDR3 runs 13 residues. CDR1 is SGHRS and CDR2 is YFSETQ in the germline V gene. The CDR3 is CASSLVVTGEAFF. CDR3 DNA (partial): TGCGCCAGCAGCTTGGTCGTTACCGGTGAA.

With respect to this clone: Read sequence stops 3 residues before the CDR3 end, and the germline J gene provides the missing end. The V gene is TRBV20-1, the J gene TRBJ2-3; D is perhaps TRBD2 (7 bases). Germline CDR1 DFQATT, CDR2 SNEGSKA (reference sequence). V gave up 1 base and J gave up 3 bases, with 14 bases separating them. The CDR3 runs to 15 residues. The CDR3 loop reads CSARGNGGPTDTQYF. The sequenced CDR3 bases are TGCAGTGCTAGAGGTAACGGGGGGCCTACAGATACG.

This clone ranks as medium-sized. The CDR3 end lies 3 residues beyond the end of the read and is filled in from the germline J gene. The chain joins TRBV30 to TRBJ2-2; the D is unclear. CDR1 GTSNPN and CDR2 SVGIG come from the germline V gene (reference sequence). V was trimmed by 3 bases and J by 7 bases, leaving 6 bases between them. CDR3 length: 11 amino acids. The CDR3 sequence: CAWSTGGELFF. The part of the CDR3 DNA that was read is TGTGCCTGGAGCACCGGCGGGGAG.

This clone has at least ten counts. From the germline J gene comes the end of the CDR3, since the read stops 3 residues before it. The rearrangement uses TRBV7-2 and TRBJ1-5; D may be TRBD1 (5 bases). The length of the CDR3 is 13 residues. Between the trimmed V and J ends, which lost 6 bases and 7 bases, there was a span of 13 bases. CDR1 and CDR2 (germline): SGHTA, FQGNSA. The CDR3 DNA, read in part, is TGTGCCAGCAGACGGGACGCGGGGCAGCCC. As protein: CASRRDAGQP. The whole CDR3 protein is CASRRDAGQPQHF.

This clone was counted at least ten times. The CDR3 end lies 3 residues beyond the end of the read and is filled in from the germline J gene. The chain uses TRBV6-9 and TRBJ2-5; 10 bases align to TRBD2. Germline CDR1 MNHGY, CDR2 SVAAGI. The CDR3 length is 15 residues. The V gene end was trimmed by 10 bases and the J gene end by 5 bases; junction bases not matched to a gene: 13. The CDR3 bases that were read are TGTGCCAACGTCCCCCAGCGGGGGGGCGACGAGACC. Residues: CANVPQRGGDET. The full CDR3 sequence reads CANVPQRGGDETQYF.

In its sample, this clone was seen many times. The read ends 3 residues shy of where the CDR3 ends; the end is completed using the germline J gene. The gene calls are TRBV10-1 and TRBJ2-5; D is unclear. CDR3 length equals 13 residues. V was trimmed by 0 bases and J by 7 bases, leaving 9 bases between them. Germline assignment: CDR1 WNHNN and CDR2 SYGVQD (reference sequence). This CDR3 reads CASSESTLGTQYF. The part of the CDR3 DNA that was read is TGCGCCAGCAGTGAGTCGACTTTGGGGACC.

This clone was observed at least ten times. The read finishes 3 residues shy of the CDR3 end, and the germline J gene is used to complete it. The J gene is TRBJ1-2, the V gene TRBV20-1, with D possibly matching TRBD1 (6 bases). Germline CDR1 reads DFQATT; CDR2 reads SNEGSKA (reference sequence). The V end was cut by 0 bases, the J end by 0 bases, with 14 bases between. This CDR3 is built from 16 residues. CDR3 protein: CSARDGAGAANYGYTF. The sequenced part of the CDR3 DNA is TGCAGTGCTAGAGATGGCGCAGGGGCGGCTAACTATGGC.

Relative to its sample, this clone is medium-sized. The DNA ends 3 residues before the CDR3 does, and the rest of the CDR3 is filled in from the germline J gene. V and J are TRBV20-1 and TRBJ2-5; TRBD1 matches at 9 bases. With V trimmed by 5 bases and J by 4 bases, 2 bases remained unmatched. The CDR3 has 12 residues. Germline V CDR1 and CDR2: DFQATT, SNEGSKA (reference sequence). Incomplete CDR3 DNA: TGCAGTGCTGTACAGGGGGCAGAGACC. Translating gives CSAVQGAET. The full CDR3 protein reads CSAVQGAETQYF.

The sequenced CDR3 bases are TGTGCCAGTCTATCCTCAGACTTTGGAAATCAGCCC. It translates to CASLSSDFGNQP. The CDR3 as a whole reads CASLSSDFGNQPQHF. The chain uses TRBV19 and TRBJ1-5; D unclear. Sequencing ends 3 residues short of the CDR3 end; the germline J gene provides the rest. CDR1 and CDR2 (germline): LNHDA, SQIVND (reference sequence). CDR3 length: 15 residues. Trimming pared 8 bases from V and 4 bases from J, leaving 18 bases between.